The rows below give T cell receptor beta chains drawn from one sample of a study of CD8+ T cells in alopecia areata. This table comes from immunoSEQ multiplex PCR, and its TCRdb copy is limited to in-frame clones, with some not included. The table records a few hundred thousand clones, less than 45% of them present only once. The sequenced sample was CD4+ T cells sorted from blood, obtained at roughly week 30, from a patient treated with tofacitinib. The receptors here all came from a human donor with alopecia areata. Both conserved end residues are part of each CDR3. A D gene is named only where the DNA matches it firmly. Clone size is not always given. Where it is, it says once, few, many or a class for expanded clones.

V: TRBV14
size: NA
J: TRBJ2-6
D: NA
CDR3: CASSQDFGRAPSGANVLTF
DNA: TGTGCCAGCAGCCAAGATTTTGGCAGGGCACCCTCTGGGGCCAACGTCCTGACTTTC

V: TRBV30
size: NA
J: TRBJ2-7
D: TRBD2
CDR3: CALGRASYEQYF
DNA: TGTGCTTTGGGGAGGGCCTCCTACGAGCAGTACTTC

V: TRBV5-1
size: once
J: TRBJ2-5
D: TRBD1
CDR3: CASSPGTAEETQYF
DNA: TGCGCCAGCAGCCCGGGGACAGCCGAAGAGACCCAGTACTTC

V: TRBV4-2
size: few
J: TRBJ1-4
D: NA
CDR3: CASSRSGGGDEKLFF
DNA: TGTGCCAGCAGCCGAAGTGGTGGGGGCGATGAAAAACTGTTTTTT

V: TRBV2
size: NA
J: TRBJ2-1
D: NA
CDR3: CASSLVRGRNNEQFF
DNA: TGTGCCAGCAGTCTAGTGAGGGGCAGGAACAATGAGCAGTTCTTC

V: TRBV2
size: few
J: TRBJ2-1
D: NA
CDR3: CASRLAGSYNEQFF
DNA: TGTGCCAGCAGATTGGCGGGATCCTACAATGAGCAGTTCTTC

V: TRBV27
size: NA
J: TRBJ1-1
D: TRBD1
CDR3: CASSSMLGQGIGTEAFF
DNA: TGTGCCAGCAGTTCAATGCTGGGACAGGGAATAGGCACTGAAGCTTTCTTT

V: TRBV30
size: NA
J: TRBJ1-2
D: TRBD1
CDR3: CAWSVQGNGYTF
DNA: TGTGCCTGGAGTGTACAGGGGAATGGCTACACCTTC

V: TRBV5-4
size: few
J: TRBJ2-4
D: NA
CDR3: CASSEGHPKNIQYF
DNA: TGTGCCAGCAGCGAGGGACACCCAAAAAACATTCAGTACTTC

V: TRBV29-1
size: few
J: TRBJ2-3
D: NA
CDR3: CSVERRISTDTQYF
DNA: TGCAGCGTTGAGAGGCGGATTAGCACAGATACGCAGTATTTT

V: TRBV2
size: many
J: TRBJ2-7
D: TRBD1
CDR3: CASSGRQGSSYEQYF
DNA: TGTGCCAGCAGCGGGCGACAGGGAAGCTCCTACGAGCAGTACTTC

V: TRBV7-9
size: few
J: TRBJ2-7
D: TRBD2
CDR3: CASSVYRTSPHEQYF
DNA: TGTGCCAGCAGCGTCTATCGGACTAGCCCCCACGAGCAGTACTTC

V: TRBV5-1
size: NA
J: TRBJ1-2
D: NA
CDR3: CASSLWRDYGYTF
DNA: TGCGCCAGCAGCTTGTGGCGTGACTATGGCTACACCTTC

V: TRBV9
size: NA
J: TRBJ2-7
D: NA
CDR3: CASSVGYNSYEQYF
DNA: TGTGCCAGCAGCGTAGGGTACAACTCCTACGAGCAGTACTTC

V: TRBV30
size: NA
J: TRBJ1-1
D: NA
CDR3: CAWSVPGTEAFF
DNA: TGTGCCTGGAGTGTACCGGGGACTGAAGCTTTCTTT

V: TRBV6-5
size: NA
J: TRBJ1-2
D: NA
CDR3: CASNPGRNYGYTF
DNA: TGTGCCAGCAACCCGGGACGCAACTATGGCTACACCTTC

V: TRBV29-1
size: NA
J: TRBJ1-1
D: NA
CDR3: CSVESGNTEAFF
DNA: TGCAGCGTTGAAAGCGGGAATACTGAAGCTTTCTTT

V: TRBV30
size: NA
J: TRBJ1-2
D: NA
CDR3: CAWSVLARSGYTF
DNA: TGTGCCTGGAGTGTATTGGCCCGGTCTGGCTACACCTTC

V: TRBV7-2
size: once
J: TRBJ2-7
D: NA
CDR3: CASSLQRSTYEQYF
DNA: TGTGCCAGCAGCTTACAGCGGAGCACCTACGAGCAGTACTTC

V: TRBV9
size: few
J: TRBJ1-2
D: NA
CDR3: CASSPQGRSRYTF
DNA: TGTGCCAGCAGCCCACAGGGTAGATCCCGCTACACCTTC

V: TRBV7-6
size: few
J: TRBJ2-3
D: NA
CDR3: CASSFGGGITDTQYF
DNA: TGTGCCAGCAGCTTTGGCGGGGGCATCACAGATACGCAGTATTTT

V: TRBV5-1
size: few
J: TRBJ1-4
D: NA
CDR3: CASSFRGGDEKLFF
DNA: TGCGCCAGCAGCTTCCGGGGAGGCGATGAAAAACTGTTTTTT